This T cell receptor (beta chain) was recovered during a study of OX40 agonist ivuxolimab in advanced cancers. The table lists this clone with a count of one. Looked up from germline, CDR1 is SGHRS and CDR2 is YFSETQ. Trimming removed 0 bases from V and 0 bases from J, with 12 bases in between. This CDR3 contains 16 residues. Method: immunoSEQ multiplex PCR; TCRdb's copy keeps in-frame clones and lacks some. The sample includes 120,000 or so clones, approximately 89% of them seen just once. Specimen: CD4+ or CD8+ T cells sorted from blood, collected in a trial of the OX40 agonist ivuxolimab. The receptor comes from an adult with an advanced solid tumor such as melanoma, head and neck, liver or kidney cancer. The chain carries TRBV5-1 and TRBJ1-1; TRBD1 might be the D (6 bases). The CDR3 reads CASSLGQEGMNTEAFF. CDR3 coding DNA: TGCGCCAGCAGCTTGGGACAGGAGGGAATGAACACTGAAGCTTTCTTT.